One sample yielded the 18 T cell receptor beta chains listed below, sequenced in a study of cytomegalovirus exposure and HLA in healthy donors. Researchers ran the PCR with 60 Vbeta and 13 Jbeta primers. Profiled with immunoSEQ multiplex PCR; TCRdb holds only in-frame clones, not every one. The data hold 95,000 to 150,000 clones, with around 66% observed a single time. Sequences were obtained from PBMCs. Receptors originate from a woman between 40 and 55 years old in good health and CMV-seropositive.

The chain combines TRBV4-2 with TRBJ1-3; D is perhaps TRBD1 (5 bases). Germline CDR1 is LGHNA and CDR2 is YNFKEQ. The CDR3 runs to 15 residues. Trimming shortened V by 3 bases and J by 7 bases, and 16 bases separated the two germline ends. CDR3 bases: TGTGCCAGCAGCCAGGCACAGGAACAGGCCAACACCATATATTTT. Protein sequence: CASSQAQEQANTIYF.

The chain employs TRBV6-5 and TRBJ1-4; no clear D gene. CDR3 length equals 13 residues. Trimming removed 5 bases from V and 4 bases from J, with 8 bases in between. Germline V gene lookup returns CDR1 MNHEY and CDR2 SVGAGI. The CDR3 coding sequence is TGTGCCAGCAGTGTGGAGTATAATGAAAAACTGTTTTTT. Protein: CASSVEYNEKLFF.

The gene calls are TRBV19 and TRBJ1-2; D remains unclear. V was clipped by 5 bases and J by 0 bases, with 10 bases between them. CDR1 is LNHDA, CDR2 SQIVND, per germline (reference sequence). The CDR3 covers 14 residues. The CDR3 here is CASSFLTANYGYTF. Written as DNA, the CDR3 is TGTGCCAGTAGTTTCCTCACAGCTAACTATGGCTACACCTTC.

The genes are TRBV27 and TRBJ1-5; weak D call: TRBD1 (6 bases). Germline CDR1 MNHEY, CDR2 SMNVEV (reference sequence). CDR3 length: 14 amino acids. The germline V and J ends were trimmed by 5 bases and 3 bases, with 11 bases remaining between them. The CDR3 here is CASSPTGNNQPQHF. The CDR3, as DNA: TGTGCCAGCAGTCCTACAGGGAACAATCAGCCCCAGCATTTT.

The chain links TRBV2 to TRBJ1-6; 9 bases map to TRBD1. The CDR3 runs 14 residues. The trim removed 5 bases at V and 9 bases at J, leaving 5 bases unmatched. From germline, CDR1 is SNHLY and CDR2 FYNNEI. CDR3 nucleotides: TGTGCCAGCAGTCAGACAGGGGGTATTTCACCCCTCCACTTT. As protein: CASSQTGGISPLHF.

This clone was seen a handful of times. V gene TRBV18 combines with J gene TRBJ2-7; 7 bases agree with TRBD1. V lost 1 base, J lost 1 base, and 1 base stayed unmatched. Germline CDR1 is KGHSH and CDR2 is LQKENI. CDR3 size: 14 residues. CDR3 in amino acids: CASSPRDRSYEQYF. In nucleotides, the CDR3 is TGTGCCAGCTCACCACGGGACAGATCCTACGAGCAGTACTTC.

This rearrangement joins TRBV6-5 to TRBJ2-5; D might be TRBD1 (6 bases). V was trimmed by 1 base and J by 2 bases, leaving 14 bases between them. Germline CDR1 MNHEY, CDR2 SVGAGI. The CDR3 is made up of 16 amino acids. The DNA of the CDR3 is TGTGCCAGCAGTTACTGGACAGCAACCGGACAAGAGACCCAGTACTTC. Encoded protein: CASSYWTATGQETQYF.

The chain is built from TRBV27 and TRBJ1-6, with 8 bases lining up with TRBD1. The CDR3 consists of 16 residues. Germline V gene data show CDR1 as MNHEY and CDR2 as SMNVEV (reference sequence). V shed 4 bases, J shed 7 bases, and the junction held 9 bases outside the gene matches. The CDR3: CASSYLTGDENSPLHF. In DNA form, the CDR3 reads TGTGCCAGCAGTTATTTGACAGGGGACGAGAATTCACCCCTCCACTTT.

V usage is TRBV27 and J usage is TRBJ2-1; D might be TRBD2 (6 bases). Per germline, CDR1 MNHEY and CDR2 SMNVEV (reference sequence). V lost 2 bases and J 1 base, leaving 9 bases between the germline ends. This CDR3 is built from 15 residues. The CDR3: CASSLEGRSYNEQFF. As DNA, the CDR3 is TGTGCCAGCAGTTTAGAGGGGAGGTCCTACAATGAGCAGTTCTTC.

The genes are TRBV28 and TRBJ1-4; TRBD1 is a possible D gene (5 bases). The CDR3 length is 14 residues. CDR1 and CDR2 from the germline V gene are MDHEN and SYDVKM. Trimming cost V 6 bases and J 2 bases, with 10 bases left between them. This CDR3 reads CASSLGGTNEKLFF. As DNA, the CDR3 is TGTGCCAGCAGCCTCGGGGGGACTAATGAAAAACTGTTTTTT. The full variable domain, its missing parts supplied by reference TRBV28 and TRBJ1-4, is DVKVTQSSRYLVKRTGEKVFLECVQDMDHENMFWYRQDPGLGLRLIYFSYDVKMKEKGDIPEGYSVSREKKERFSLILESASTNQTSMYLCASSLGGTNEKLFFGSGTQLSVL.

This chain joins TRBV29-1 and TRBJ2-3; D is unclear. V gave up 4 bases and J gave up 5 bases, with 7 bases separating them. Germline V gives CDR1 SQVTM, CDR2 ANQGSEA. CDR3 length: 11 amino acids. The CDR3 DNA is TGCAGCGTTGGGCGGTTAGATACGCAGTATTTT. Translating gives CSVGRLDTQYF.

The V gene is TRBV29-1, the J gene TRBJ1-1; TRBD1 matches 7 bases. J gave up 8 bases and V 3 bases, and 12 bases lay outside the gene matches. Germline V lookup: CDR1 SQVTM, CDR2 ANQGSEA. The CDR3 covers 14 residues. The CDR3 sequence: CSVDKSGTAKEAFF. CDR3 coding DNA: TGCAGCGTTGATAAATCCGGGACAGCAAAAGAAGCTTTCTTT. The full variable domain, its missing parts supplied by reference TRBV29-1 and TRBJ1-1, is SAVISQKPSRDICQRGTSLTIQCQVDSQVTMMFWYRQQPGQSLTLIATANQGSEATYESGFVIDKFPISRPNLTFSTLTVSNMSPEDSSIYLCSVDKSGTAKEAFFGQGTRLTVV.

The chain carries TRBV10-1 and TRBJ1-2; possible D gene TRBD1, 6 bases. Germline CDR1 reads WNHNN; CDR2 reads SYGVQD (reference sequence). This CDR3 has 13 amino acids. The ends were cut back, 5 bases at V and 6 bases at J, with 13 bases in the middle. Written as DNA, the CDR3 is TGCGCCAGCAGTCCGGACGGACAGCATGGCTACACCTTC. This codes for CASSPDGQHGYTF.

The chain employs TRBV5-1 and TRBJ2-1; TRBD2 matches 7 bases. V gave up 3 bases and J gave up 9 bases; unmatched junction bases: 12. CDR1 and CDR2 from the germline V gene are SGHRS and YFSETQ. This CDR3 has 15 residues. Here the CDR3 reads CASSWEASGGGEQFF. The CDR3, as DNA: TGCGCCAGCAGCTGGGAGGCCTCGGGAGGTGGTGAGCAGTTCTTC.

To note about this clone: Because the CDR3 is missing its conserved closing phenylalanine or tryptophan, this is likely a read error. CDR3 DNA sequence: TGCAGCGTTCTCGCGGGAGGCTACGAGCAGTACCTC. Protein sequence: CSVLAGGYEQYL. This sequence joins TRBV29-1 and TRBJ2-7; 8 positions agree with TRBD2. This CDR3 is 12 amino acids long. The germline V gene encodes CDR1 SQVTM and CDR2 ANQGSEA. J gave up 3 bases and V 5 bases, and 3 bases lay outside the gene matches.

This rearrangement joins TRBV7-8 to TRBJ2-7; 7 bases map to TRBD2. The CDR3 extends over 15 amino acids. The germline V gene has CDR1 SGHVS and CDR2 FQNEAQ. Trimming at V came to 3 bases and at J to 2 bases, leaving 7 bases not matched to a gene. CDR3: CASSFKGGAPYEQYF. The CDR3 bases are TGTGCCAGCAGCTTCAAGGGAGGGGCCCCCTACGAGCAGTACTTC.

The chain joins TRBV18 to TRBJ1-4, with 8 bases matching TRBD1. The CDR3 length is 15 residues. Trimming took 2 bases from V and 8 from J; bases not matched to a gene: 7. Germline CDR1 and CDR2: KGHSH and LQKENI. The CDR3 DNA follows: TGTGCCAGCTCACCAAGGCAGGACAGGGACGAAAAACTGTTTTTT. It codes for CASSPRQDRDEKLFF. Using reference TRBV18 and TRBJ1-4 for the parts outside the CDR3, the full variable domain is NAGVMQNPRHLVRRRGQEARLRCSPMKGHSHVYWYRQLPEEGLKFMVYLQKENIIDESGMPKERFSAEFPKEGPSILRIQQVVRGDSAAYFCASSPRQDRDEKLFFGSGTQLSVL.

The rearrangement uses TRBV28 and TRBJ2-3; 7 positions match TRBD2. Trimming took 3 bases from V and 4 from J; bases not matched to a gene: 7. The CDR3 has 15 amino acids. CDR1 and CDR2 from the germline V gene are MDHEN and SYDVKM. The CDR3 DNA follows: TGTGCCAGCAGTTTTGGCGGGAGCGGGCCAGATACGCAGTATTTT. The encoded protein is CASSFGGSGPDTQYF. Full variable domain (missing parts from reference TRBV28 and TRBJ2-3): DVKVTQSSRYLVKRTGEKVFLECVQDMDHENMFWYRQDPGLGLRLIYFSYDVKMKEKGDIPEGYSVSREKKERFSLILESASTNQTSMYLCASSFGGSGPDTQYFGPGTRLTVL.